This is a list of T cell receptor beta chains from one sample in a study of control samples from healthy donors and cancer patients. Clones were read by immunoSEQ multiplex PCR, and TCRdb kept only the in-frame ones, dropping some. The sample comprises 63,000 or so clones, roughly 87% of which are singletons, and over 4.5% rests with the top ten. The sequenced sample consisted of PBMCs. All receptors derive from a man in his sixties with colorectal cancer. Each CDR3 is given with its conserved first and last residue. A D gene is named only where the DNA matches it firmly. Clone sizes are given selectively: once, few, many, or a class where the clone is expanded.

>14|.|TRBJ2-5|.|TRBV6-2/TRBV6-3
TGTGCCAGCAGTTACGCCATGGGGGGAGAGACCCAGTACTTC
CASSYAMGGETQYF
>17|TRBD2|TRBJ2-5|.|TRBV7-7
TGTGCCAGCAGCTTAGGAAGGGGTCGTAGCGGGGCAGAGACCCAGTACTTC
CASSLGRGRSGAETQYF
>13|TRBD1|TRBJ2-7|once|TRBV28
TGTGCCAGTCTTCGACAGGGAGCCTACGAGCAGTACTTC
CASLRQGAYEQYF
>13|.|TRBJ1-1|.|TRBV28
TGTGCCAGCTCTTTGGGGGGGGCTGCTGAAGCTTTCTTT
CASSLGGAAEAFF
>15|TRBD2|TRBJ2-5|few|TRBV4-2
TGTGCCAGCAGCCAAGAGCGGGGGGGGCAAGAGACCCAGTACTTC
CASSQERGGQETQYF
>14|TRBD1|TRBJ1-6|.|TRBV19
TGTGCCAGTAAAATCGACAGGGTAGCCTCACCCCTCCACTTT
CASKIDRVASPLHF
>17|.|TRBJ2-3|.|TRBV7-3
TGTGCCAGCAGCCGCCGGGGGTCGGGAGTAAACGGAGATACGCAGTATTTT
CASSRRGSGVNGDTQYF
>14|TRBD1|TRBJ2-5|.|TRBV7-3
TGTGCCAGCAGTTCCGGGACAGGGGTGGAGACCCAGTACTTC
CASSSGTGVETQYF
>11|TRBD1|TRBJ2-1|.|TRBV12-3/TRBV12-4
TGTGCCAGCAGCTACAGGGGCCCTCGGTTCTTC
CASSYRGPRFF
>15|.|TRBJ1-5|.|TRBV6-1
TGTGCCAGCAGTGAAGTGGACACCCGTCCCGAGCCCCAGCATTTT
CASSEVDTRPEPQHF
>15|.|TRBJ2-2|.|TRBV9
TGTGCCAGCAGCGTAGGGGGCAGGAGGGCCGGGGAGCTGTTTTTT
CASSVGGRRAGELFF
>15|.|TRBJ1-6|.|TRBV3-1/TRBV3-2
TGTGCCAGCAGCTTTCGGACAAAAACAGGATCACCCCTCCACTTT
CASSFRTKTGSPLHF
>15|TRBD2|TRBJ2-7|.|TRBV6-2/TRBV6-3
TGTGCCAGCAGTCCAAGCGGGGGGGGAGGATCCGAGCAGTACTTC
CASSPSGGGGSEQYF
>14|TRBD1|TRBJ1-6|.|TRBV6-5
TGTGCCAGCTACCCCGGGACAGGGGAATCACCCCTCCACTTT
CASYPGTGESPLHF
>15|TRBD1|TRBJ2-7|.|TRBV5-5
TGTGCCAGCAGACCTACAGGGGGACTCTCCTACGAGCAGTACTTC
CASRPTGGLSYEQYF
>11|.|TRBJ1-2|.|TRBV20-1
TGCAGTGCTAGAGAGGACTATGGCTACACCTTC
CSAREDYGYTF
>14|.|TRBJ1-4|.|TRBV5-6
TGTGCCAGCGGATTAGGCAGGCGTAATGAAAAACTGTTTTTT
CASGLGRRNEKLFF
>16|TRBD2|TRBJ2-5|.|TRBV3-1/TRBV3-2
TGTGCCAGCAGCCATCGTCCTAGCGGGGGACAAGAGACCCAGTACTTC
CASSHRPSGGQETQYF
>13|.|TRBJ1-3|.|TRBV11-2
TGTGCCAGCAGCCTTCATCTTGGAAACACCATATATTTT
CASSLHLGNTIYF
>17|.|TRBJ1-5|.|TRBV10-3
TGTGCCATCAGTGAGTCGACTCGGCAGGATAGCAATCAGCCCCAGCATTTT
CAISESTRQDSNQPQHF
>13|TRBD1|TRBJ2-7|.|TRBV27
TGTGCCAGCACCCGACAGGGGTCCCACGAGCAGTACTTC
CASTRQGSHEQYF
>14|.|TRBJ2-1|once|TRBV27
TGTGCCTGCTCTCGGGGTAGCCCCTACAATGAGCAGTTCTTC
CACSRGSPYNEQFF
>15|TRBD1|TRBJ2-7|.|TRBV11-2
TGTGCCAGCAGCCACTGGACCCAGGGGGCGAGGGAGCAGTACTTC
CASSHWTQGAREQYF
>18|TRBD1|TRBJ2-7|.|TRBV4-1
TGCGCCAGCAGCCAACTCTTACGTGGGACAGGGTTCACCTACGAGCAGTACTTC
CASSQLLRGTGFTYEQYF
>14|TRBD1|TRBJ2-1|.|TRBV10-1
TGCGCCAGCACCGACAGGGGTTCCTACAATGAGCAGTTCTTC
CASTDRGSYNEQFF
>14|TRBD1|TRBJ2-1|.|TRBV7-2
TGTGCCAGCAGCGCCACAGGGGGGATCGATGAGCAGTTCTTC
CASSATGGIDEQFF
>11|.|TRBJ1-2|.|TRBV28
TGTGCCAGCAGACCAGACTATGGCTACACCTTC
CASRPDYGYTF
>14|.|TRBJ2-5|.|TRBV7-8
TGTGCCAGCAGCTCCCTAAGAAACCAAGAGACCCAGTACTTC
CASSSLRNQETQYF
>14|TRBD1|TRBJ1-2|.|TRBV7-2
TGTGCCAGCAGCTTAATGGACAGGGGATGGGGCTACACCTTC
CASSLMDRGWGYTF
>14|.|TRBJ2-7|.|TRBV11-1
TGTGCCAGCAGCTCGGGACCGGGACTCTACGAGCAGTACTTC
CASSSGPGLYEQYF
>13|.|TRBJ1-2|.|TRBV27
TGTGCCAGCAGTTTATTCCGAAACTATGGCTACACCTTC
CASSLFRNYGYTF
>13|.|TRBJ2-3|.|TRBV11-3
TGTGCCAGCAGCCGACGAGGCACAGATACGCAGTATTTT
CASSRRGTDTQYF
>14|TRBD1|TRBJ1-2|once|TRBV7-9
TGTGCCAGCAGCTCCCTCAGGGGGACCTATGGCTACACCTTC
CASSSLRGTYGYTF
>13|TRBD2|TRBJ2-5|.|TRBV7-9
TGTGCCAGCAGTCGGGGGGGCGTGGAGACCCAGTACTTC
CASSRGGVETQYF
>15|TRBD1|TRBJ2-7|.|TRBV5-4
TGTGCCAGCAGCTTAGGCAGGGGGCCCTCCTACGAGCAGTACTTC
CASSLGRGPSYEQYF
>15|TRBD1|TRBJ1-2|.|TRBV18
TGTGCCAGCTCACCAGGACAGGGGGCAATGGTTGGCTACACCTTC
CASSPGQGAMVGYTF
>17|TRBD2|TRBJ2-5|.|TRBV7-7
TGTGCCAGCAGCCCCTCACTAGCGGGGGGCCCTGAGGAGACCCAGTACTTC
CASSPSLAGGPEETQYF
>18|.|TRBJ1-2|.|TRBV23-1
TGCGCCAGCAGTCAAAGGGACGGACGCTGGGGCAAAAACTATGGCTACACCTTC
CASSQRDGRWGKNYGYTF
>15|.|TRBJ1-6|.|TRBV6-5
TGTGCCAGCAGTTACGGCAGGGCTGTTAATTCACCCCTCCACTTT
CASSYGRAVNSPLHF
>16|.|TRBJ1-3|.|TRBV27
TGTGCCAGCAGTTTTGGGCCGCCGGACTCTGGAAACACCATATATTTT
CASSFGPPDSGNTIYF
>15|TRBD2|TRBJ2-2|.|TRBV4-3
TGCGCCAGCAGCCAAGAGTGGGGGGGTACCGGGGAGCTGTTTTTT
CASSQEWGGTGELFF
>16|.|TRBJ2-3|.|TRBV5-1
TGCGCCAGCAGCCCACAGACACCACCTAGCACAGATACGCAGTATTTT
CASSPQTPPSTDTQYF
>14|TRBD1|TRBJ1-2|.|TRBV6-1
TGTGCCAGCAGTGAAATTGGGACAGGGGGCGGCTACACCTTC
CASSEIGTGGGYTF
>13|.|TRBJ2-5|.|TRBV6-5
TGTGCCAGTCGCCTACTGGGCGGGGAGACCCAGTACTTC
CASRLLGGETQYF
>15|TRBD1|TRBJ1-2|.|TRBV7-9
TGTGCCAGCAGACCCCCCGGGACAGCCAACTATGGCTACACCTTC
CASRPPGTANYGYTF
>12|.|TRBJ1-6|.|TRBV7-2
TGTGCCAGCAACAAGGATTTATCACCCCTCCACTTT
CASNKDLSPLHF